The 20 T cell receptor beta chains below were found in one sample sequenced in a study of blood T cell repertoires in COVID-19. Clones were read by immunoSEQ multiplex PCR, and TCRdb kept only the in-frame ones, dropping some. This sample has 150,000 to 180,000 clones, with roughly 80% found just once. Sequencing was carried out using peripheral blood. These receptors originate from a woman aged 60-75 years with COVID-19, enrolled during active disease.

The CDR3 sequence: CASSPNTGKAETQYF. CDR3 bases: TGTGCCAGCTCACCAAACACAGGGAAAGCCGAGACCCAGTACTTC. This sequence joins TRBV18 and TRBJ2-5, with a possible D match to TRBD1 (6 bases). Germline V lookup: CDR1 KGHSH, CDR2 LQKENI. This CDR3 spans 15 amino acids. V lost 2 bases, J lost 5 bases, and 15 bases lay in between.

The CDR3 DNA follows: TGTGCCACCAGTGACTCCGGGACAGCCTATGGCTACACCTTC. Its translation is CATSDSGTAYGYTF. The chain has TRBV24-1 and TRBJ1-2, with 7 bases lining up with TRBD1. CDR1 is KGHDR, CDR2 SFDVKD, per germline. Germline trimming cut 4 bases from V and 4 bases from J; bases unmatched to any gene: 5. The CDR3 runs 14 residues.

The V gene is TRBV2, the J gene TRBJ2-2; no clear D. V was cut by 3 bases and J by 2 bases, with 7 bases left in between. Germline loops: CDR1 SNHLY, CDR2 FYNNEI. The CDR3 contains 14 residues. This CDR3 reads CASSEVANTGELFF. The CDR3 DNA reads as TGTGCCAGCAGTGAGGTGGCTAACACCGGGGAGCTGTTTTTT. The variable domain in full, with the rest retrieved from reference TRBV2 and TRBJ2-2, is EPEVTQTPSHQVTQMGQEVILRCVPISNHLYFYWYRQILGQKVEFLVSFYNNEISEKSEIFDDQFSVERPDGSNFTLKIRSTKLEDSAMYFCASSEVANTGELFFGEGSRLTVL.

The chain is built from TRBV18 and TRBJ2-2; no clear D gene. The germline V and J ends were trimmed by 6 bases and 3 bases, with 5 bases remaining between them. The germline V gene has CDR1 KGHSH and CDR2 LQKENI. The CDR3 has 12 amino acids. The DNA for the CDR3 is TGTGCCAGCTCCCCCTACACCGGGGAGCTGTTTTTT. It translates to CASSPYTGELFF.

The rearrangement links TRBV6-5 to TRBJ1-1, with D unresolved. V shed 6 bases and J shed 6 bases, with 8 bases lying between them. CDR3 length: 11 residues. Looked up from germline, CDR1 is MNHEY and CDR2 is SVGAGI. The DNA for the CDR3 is TGTGCCAGCAGATTGGAGGCTGAAGCTTTCTTT. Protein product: CASRLEAEAFF.

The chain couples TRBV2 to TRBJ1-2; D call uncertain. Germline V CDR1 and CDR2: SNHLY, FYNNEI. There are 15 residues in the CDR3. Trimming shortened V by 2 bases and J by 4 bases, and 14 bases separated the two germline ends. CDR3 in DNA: TGTGCCAGCAGTGAATCAGCGGTGGCAGGCTATGGCTACACCTTC. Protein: CASSESAVAGYGYTF.

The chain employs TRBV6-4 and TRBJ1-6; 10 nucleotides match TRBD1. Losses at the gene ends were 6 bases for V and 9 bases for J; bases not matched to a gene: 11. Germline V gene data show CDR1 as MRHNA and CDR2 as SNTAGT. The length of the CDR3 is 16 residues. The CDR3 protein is CASSTGGQGLGSPLHF. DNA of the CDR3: TGTGCCAGCAGCACCGGGGGACAGGGGCTGGGTTCACCCCTCCACTTT.

In DNA form, the CDR3 reads TGTGCCAGTAGAAGACAGGGGATGACCGGGGAGCTGTTTTTT. Its protein product is CASRRQGMTGELFF. J is TRBJ2-2 and V is TRBV19, with 8 bases lining up with TRBD1. The CDR3 is 14 amino acids. Germline values: CDR1 LNHDA, CDR2 SQIVND (reference sequence). J gave up 5 bases and V 6 bases, and 5 bases lay outside the gene matches.

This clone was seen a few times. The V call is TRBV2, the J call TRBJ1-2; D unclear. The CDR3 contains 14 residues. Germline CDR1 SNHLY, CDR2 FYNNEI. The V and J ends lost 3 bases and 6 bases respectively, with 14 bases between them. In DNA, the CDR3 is TGTGCCAGCAGTGACTGGAGGTCGGGGAATGGCTACACCTTC. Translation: CASSDWRSGNGYTF. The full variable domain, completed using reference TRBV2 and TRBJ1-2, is EPEVTQTPSHQVTQMGQEVILRCVPISNHLYFYWYRQILGQKVEFLVSFYNNEISEKSEIFDDQFSVERPDGSNFTLKIRSTKLEDSAMYFCASSDWRSGNGYTFGSGTRLTVV.

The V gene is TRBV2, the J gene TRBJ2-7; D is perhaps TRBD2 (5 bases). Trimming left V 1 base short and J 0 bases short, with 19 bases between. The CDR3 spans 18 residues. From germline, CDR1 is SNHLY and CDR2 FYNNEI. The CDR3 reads CASSEEGGRRWVSYEQYF. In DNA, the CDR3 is TGTGCCAGCAGTGAAGAGGGCGGGCGACGGTGGGTCTCCTACGAGCAGTACTTC.

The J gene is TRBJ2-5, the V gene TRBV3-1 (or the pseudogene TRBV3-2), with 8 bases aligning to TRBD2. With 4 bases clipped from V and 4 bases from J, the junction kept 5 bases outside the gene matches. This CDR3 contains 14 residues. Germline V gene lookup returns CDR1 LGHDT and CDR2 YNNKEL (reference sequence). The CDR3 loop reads CASSRSGGGETQYF. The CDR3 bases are TGTGCCAGCAGCCGAAGCGGGGGCGGAGAGACCCAGTACTTC.

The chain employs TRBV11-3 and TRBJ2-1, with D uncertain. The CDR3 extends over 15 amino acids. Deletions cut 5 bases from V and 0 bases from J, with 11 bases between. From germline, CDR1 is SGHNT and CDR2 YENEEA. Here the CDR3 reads CASSPDSRSYNEQFF. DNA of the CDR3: TGTGCCAGCAGCCCTGACTCGCGCTCCTACAATGAGCAGTTCTTC.

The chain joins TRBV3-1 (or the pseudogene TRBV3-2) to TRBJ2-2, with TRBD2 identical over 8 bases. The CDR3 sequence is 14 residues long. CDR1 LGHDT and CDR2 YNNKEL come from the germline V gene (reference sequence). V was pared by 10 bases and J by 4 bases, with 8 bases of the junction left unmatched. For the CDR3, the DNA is TGTGCCATCTCAGCGGGAGTGAGCACCGGGGAGCTGTTTTTT. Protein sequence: CAISAGVSTGELFF.

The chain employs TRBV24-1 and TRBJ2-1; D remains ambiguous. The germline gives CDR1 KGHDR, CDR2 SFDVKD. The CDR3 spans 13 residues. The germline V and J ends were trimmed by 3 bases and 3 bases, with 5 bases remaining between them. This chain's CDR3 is CATSDPLYNEQFF. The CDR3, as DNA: TGTGCCACCAGTGATCCCCTCTACAATGAGCAGTTCTTC.

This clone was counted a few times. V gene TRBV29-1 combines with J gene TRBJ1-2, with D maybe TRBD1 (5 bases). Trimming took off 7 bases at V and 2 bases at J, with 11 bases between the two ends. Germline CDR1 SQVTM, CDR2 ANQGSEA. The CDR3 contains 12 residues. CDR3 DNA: TGCAGCGCTGCGGACACCAACTATGGCTACACCTTC. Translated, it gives CSAADTNYGYTF.

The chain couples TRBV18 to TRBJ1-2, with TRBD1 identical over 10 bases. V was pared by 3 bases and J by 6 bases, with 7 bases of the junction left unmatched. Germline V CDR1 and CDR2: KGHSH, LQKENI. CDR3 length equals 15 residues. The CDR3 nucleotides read TGTGCCAGCTCACCCAAAGGGACAGGGGATAATGGCTACACCTTC. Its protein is CASSPKGTGDNGYTF.

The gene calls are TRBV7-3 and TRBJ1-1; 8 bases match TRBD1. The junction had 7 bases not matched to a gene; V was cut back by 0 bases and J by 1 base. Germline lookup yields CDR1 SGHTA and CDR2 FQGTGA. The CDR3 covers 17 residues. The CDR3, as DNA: TGTGCCAGCAGCTTAACGAGGGCAGGGGGCCGGAACACTGAAGCTTTCTTT. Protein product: CASSLTRAGGRNTEAFF.

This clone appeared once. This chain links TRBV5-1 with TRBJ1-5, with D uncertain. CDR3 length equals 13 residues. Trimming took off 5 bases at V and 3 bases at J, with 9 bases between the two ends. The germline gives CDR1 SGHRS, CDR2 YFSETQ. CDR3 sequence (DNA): TGCGCCAGCAGTCCGGTCCCCAATCAGCCCCAGCATTTT. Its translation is CASSPVPNQPQHF.

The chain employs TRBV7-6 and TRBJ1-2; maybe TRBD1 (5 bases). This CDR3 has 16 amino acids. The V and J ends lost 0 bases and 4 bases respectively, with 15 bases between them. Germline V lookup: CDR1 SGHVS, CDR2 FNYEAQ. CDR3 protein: CASSLAPGTGVYGYTF. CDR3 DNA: TGTGCCAGCAGCTTAGCGCCTGGAACAGGCGTCTATGGCTACACCTTC.

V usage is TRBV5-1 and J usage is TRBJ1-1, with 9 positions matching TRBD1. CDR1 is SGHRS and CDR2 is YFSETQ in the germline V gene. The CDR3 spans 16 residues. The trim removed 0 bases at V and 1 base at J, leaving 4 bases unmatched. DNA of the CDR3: TGCGCCAGCAGCTTGGGAGACAGGGGGACGAACACTGAAGCTTTCTTT. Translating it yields CASSLGDRGTNTEAFF.